These T cell receptor beta chains were read from a single sample in a study of a mutant IDH1 vaccine in newly diagnosed glioma. Here immunoSEQ multiplex PCR was the method, and the copy in TCRdb shows in-frame clones only, minus some. The table shows approximately 19,000 clones, with over 75% occurring only once. This sample comprised PBMCs, obtained from a glioma patient treated with radiotherapy, temozolomide or both. The receptors come from a man aged 35 to 55 with glioma. Each CDR3 is given with its conserved first and last residue. D genes are given only for firm matches. Size is stated for part of the rows, as once, few or many counts, or as a class when the clone is expanded.

CDR3 length: 16; clone size: few; J gene: TRBJ1-5; V gene: TRBV5-1; D gene: TRBD1; CDR3 protein: CASSPGTQGGLGAQHF; CDR3 DNA: TGCGCCAGCAGCCCCGGTACACAGGGGGGTTTAGGAGCCCAGCATTTT
CDR3 length: 13; clone size: once; J gene: TRBJ2-3; V gene: TRBV29-1; D gene: NA; CDR3 protein: CSLGRESTDTQYF; CDR3 DNA: TGCAGCCTGGGACGGGAAAGCACAGATACGCAGTATTTT
CDR3 length: 16; clone size: once; J gene: TRBJ2-7; V gene: TRBV5-1; D gene: TRBD2; CDR3 protein: CASSSPPGGDVYEQYF; CDR3 DNA: TGCGCCAGCAGCTCCCCTCCGGGAGGGGATGTCTACGAGCAGTACTTC
CDR3 length: 15; clone size: NA; J gene: TRBJ1-2; V gene: TRBV5-1; D gene: NA; CDR3 protein: CASSSSGQAHYGYTF; CDR3 DNA: TGCGCCAGCAGCTCCTCCGGGCAGGCGCATTATGGCTACACCTTC
CDR3 length: 18; clone size: once; J gene: TRBJ1-6; V gene: TRBV7-9; D gene: TRBD1; CDR3 protein: CASSLSYMGGTANSPLHF; CDR3 DNA: TGTGCCAGCAGCTTATCGTATATGGGGGGGACAGCCAATTCACCCCTCCACTTT
CDR3 length: 15; clone size: NA; J gene: TRBJ1-6; V gene: TRBV19; D gene: NA; CDR3 protein: CASSPSGGVNSPLHF; CDR3 DNA: TGTGCCAGTAGCCCTTCAGGCGGGGTAAATTCACCCCTCCACTTT
CDR3 length: 15; clone size: few; J gene: TRBJ2-3; V gene: TRBV5-1; D gene: TRBD2; CDR3 protein: CASSLERGTTDTQYF; CDR3 DNA: TGCGCCAGCAGCTTGGAGCGGGGGACCACAGATACGCAGTATTTT
CDR3 length: 14; clone size: NA; J gene: TRBJ1-5; V gene: TRBV2; D gene: NA; CDR3 protein: CASRDRIGSQPQHF; CDR3 DNA: TGTGCCAGCAGAGACAGGATAGGGAGTCAGCCCCAGCATTTT
CDR3 length: 17; clone size: NA; J gene: TRBJ2-2; V gene: TRBV4-2; D gene: NA; CDR3 protein: CASSQGARGALTGELFF; CDR3 DNA: TGTGCCAGCAGCCAAGGGGCCCGGGGAGCTCTCACCGGGGAGCTGTTTTTT
CDR3 length: 13; clone size: NA; J gene: TRBJ1-1; V gene: TRBV7-8; D gene: NA; CDR3 protein: CASSLGLAGEAFF; CDR3 DNA: TGTGCCAGCAGCTTAGGTCTGGCAGGGGAAGCTTTCTTT
CDR3 length: 13; clone size: few; J gene: TRBJ1-1; V gene: TRBV7-2; D gene: NA; CDR3 protein: CASSLERQTEAFF; CDR3 DNA: TGTGCCAGCAGCTTAGAGAGACAGACTGAAGCTTTCTTT
CDR3 length: 16; clone size: NA; J gene: TRBJ2-7; V gene: TRBV28; D gene: NA; CDR3 protein: CASIQSGSSSSYEQYF; CDR3 DNA: TGTGCCAGCATTCAATCCGGGAGCTCAAGCTCCTACGAGCAGTACTTC
CDR3 length: 17; clone size: NA; J gene: TRBJ1-5; V gene: TRBV6-1; D gene: TRBD1; CDR3 protein: CASSEVVRTGGNQPQHF; CDR3 DNA: TGTGCCAGCAGTGAAGTGGTAAGGACAGGGGGCAATCAGCCCCAGCATTTT
CDR3 length: 15; clone size: NA; J gene: TRBJ2-3; V gene: TRBV6-5; D gene: TRBD1; CDR3 protein: CASSPGTGGTDTQYF; CDR3 DNA: TGTGCCAGCAGTCCCGGGACAGGGGGCACGGATACGCAGTATTTT
CDR3 length: 16; clone size: NA; J gene: TRBJ2-2; V gene: TRBV5-6; D gene: NA; CDR3 protein: CASSLVGGAGTGELFF; CDR3 DNA: TGTGCCAGCAGCTTGGTTGGGGGCGCGGGCACCGGGGAGCTGTTTTTT
CDR3 length: 13; clone size: NA; J gene: TRBJ2-7; V gene: TRBV6-6; D gene: NA; CDR3 protein: CASSRTNSYEQYF; CDR3 DNA: TGTGCCAGCAGTCGGACTAATTCCTACGAGCAGTACTTC
CDR3 length: 15; clone size: NA; J gene: TRBJ1-5; V gene: TRBV6-5; D gene: NA; CDR3 protein: CASSRGGGGSQPQHF; CDR3 DNA: TGTGCCAGCAGTCGCGGGGGGGGTGGGAGTCAGCCCCAGCATTTT
CDR3 length: 19; clone size: NA; J gene: TRBJ1-1; V gene: TRBV29-1; D gene: TRBD1; CDR3 protein: CSVEDWGQGISSPNTEAFF; CDR3 DNA: TGCAGCGTTGAAGATTGGGGACAGGGGATTTCGTCTCCTAACACTGAAGCTTTCTTT
CDR3 length: 13; clone size: NA; J gene: TRBJ2-3; V gene: TRBV10-3; D gene: TRBD2; CDR3 protein: CAISEGTSDTQYF; CDR3 DNA: TGTGCCATCAGTGAGGGGACTAGCGATACGCAGTATTTT
CDR3 length: 16; clone size: NA; J gene: TRBJ2-2; V gene: TRBV2; D gene: TRBD1; CDR3 protein: CASNPWQGASTGELFF; CDR3 DNA: TGTGCCAGCAACCCCTGGCAGGGGGCCTCCACCGGGGAGCTGTTTTTT
CDR3 length: 13; clone size: NA; J gene: TRBJ2-7; V gene: TRBV15; D gene: NA; CDR3 protein: CATSWITGYEQYF; CDR3 DNA: TGTGCCACGTCGTGGATTACGGGATACGAGCAGTACTTC
CDR3 length: 13; clone size: NA; J gene: TRBJ1-4; V gene: TRBV5-1; D gene: NA; CDR3 protein: CASIYQGRALGFF; CDR3 DNA: TGCGCCAGCATTTATCAAGGCAGGGCTCTCGGGTTTTTT
CDR3 length: 13; clone size: NA; J gene: TRBJ1-2; V gene: TRBV5-1; D gene: TRBD1; CDR3 protein: CASSPGTGYGYTF; CDR3 DNA: TGCGCCAGCAGCCCCGGGACAGGCTATGGCTACACCTTC
CDR3 length: 15; clone size: NA; J gene: TRBJ1-3; V gene: TRBV10-3; D gene: NA; CDR3 protein: CAISSLLVSGNTIYF; CDR3 DNA: TGTGCCATCTCCAGTCTGCTAGTTTCTGGAAACACCATATATTTT
CDR3 length: 17; clone size: few; J gene: TRBJ2-6; V gene: TRBV5-1; D gene: TRBD2; CDR3 protein: CASSLLAGLSGANVLTF; CDR3 DNA: TGCGCCAGCAGCTTACTAGCGGGACTTTCTGGGGCCAACGTCCTGACTTTC
CDR3 length: 14; clone size: once; J gene: TRBJ2-5; V gene: TRBV29-1; D gene: NA; CDR3 protein: CSVDLGPLQETQYF; CDR3 DNA: TGCAGCGTCGACCTGGGACCGCTGCAAGAGACCCAGTACTTC
CDR3 length: 14; clone size: NA; J gene: TRBJ2-3; V gene: TRBV6-4; D gene: NA; CDR3 protein: CASSVELSTDTQYF; CDR3 DNA: TGTGCCAGCAGTGTGGAGCTTTCCACAGATACGCAGTATTTT
CDR3 length: 15; clone size: medium-sized; J gene: TRBJ1-3; V gene: TRBV2; D gene: NA; CDR3 protein: CARQFPYWSGNTIYF; CDR3 DNA: TGTGCCAGACAGTTCCCCTATTGGTCTGGAAACACCATATATTTT
CDR3 length: 14; clone size: NA; J gene: TRBJ2-5; V gene: TRBV25-1; D gene: NA; CDR3 protein: CASSEWGSEETQYF; CDR3 DNA: TGTGCCAGCAGTGAATGGGGCAGTGAAGAGACCCAGTACTTC
CDR3 length: 15; clone size: NA; J gene: TRBJ1-4; V gene: TRBV5-4; D gene: NA; CDR3 protein: CASSASTATNEKLFF; CDR3 DNA: TGTGCCAGCAGCGCTTCGACGGCAACTAATGAAAAACTGTTTTTT
CDR3 length: 14; clone size: NA; J gene: TRBJ1-1; V gene: TRBV5-1; D gene: NA; CDR3 protein: CASSLWGRDTEAFF; CDR3 DNA: TGCGCCAGCAGCTTGTGGGGACGGGACACTGAAGCTTTCTTT
CDR3 length: 15; clone size: NA; J gene: TRBJ1-4; V gene: TRBV7-9; D gene: NA; CDR3 protein: CASSRTQGIEEKLFF; CDR3 DNA: TGTGCCAGCAGCCGAACTCAGGGGATTGAAGAAAAACTGTTTTTT
CDR3 length: 17; clone size: NA; J gene: TRBJ2-3; V gene: TRBV4-3; D gene: NA; CDR3 protein: CASSQGGAGIGTDTQYF; CDR3 DNA: TGCGCCAGCAGCCAAGGGGGGGCTGGTATCGGCACAGATACGCAGTATTTT
CDR3 length: 14; clone size: NA; J gene: TRBJ2-3; V gene: TRBV6-5; D gene: TRBD1; CDR3 protein: CASSYGQGAGTQYF; CDR3 DNA: TGTGCCAGCAGTTACGGACAGGGGGCCGGTACGCAGTATTTT
CDR3 length: 13; clone size: NA; J gene: TRBJ2-3; V gene: TRBV5-1; D gene: NA; CDR3 protein: CASRGHSTDTQYF; CDR3 DNA: TGCGCCAGCAGGGGTCATAGCACAGATACGCAGTATTTT
CDR3 length: 11; clone size: NA; J gene: TRBJ2-3; V gene: TRBV29-1; D gene: NA; CDR3 protein: CSVQRADTQYF; CDR3 DNA: TGCAGCGTTCAGCGGGCAGATACGCAGTATTTT
CDR3 length: 14; clone size: NA; J gene: TRBJ1-1; V gene: TRBV29-1; D gene: NA; CDR3 protein: CSVELGRGNTEAFF; CDR3 DNA: TGCAGCGTTGAACTAGGGAGAGGGAACACTGAAGCTTTCTTT
CDR3 length: 17; clone size: NA; J gene: TRBJ1-5; V gene: TRBV15; D gene: NA; CDR3 protein: CATSRDYTLGGNQPQHF; CDR3 DNA: TGTGCCACCAGCAGAGATTATACCCTTGGAGGCAATCAGCCCCAGCATTTT
CDR3 length: 15; clone size: NA; J gene: TRBJ1-4; V gene: TRBV10-3; D gene: TRBD1; CDR3 protein: CAISGGQGTPEKLFF; CDR3 DNA: TGTGCCATCAGTGGCGGACAGGGGACCCCCGAAAAACTGTTTTTT